The T cell receptor (beta chain) under discussion was sequenced for a study of T cells after yellow fever vaccination. Study overall: Preparation of fractions with low cell numbers was performed using SMART-Seq v4 Ultra Low Input.

The germline gives CDR1 LGHNA, CDR2 YNFKEQ. The CDR3 sequence is 15 residues long. The V gene lost 0 bases and the J gene lost 2 bases, with 7 bases spanning the gap. General study points: The bulk population could contribute abundant contaminating clonotypes to FACS-sorted repertoires.

A few counts support this clonotype. What it binds is unknown. From the 5' RACE reads, TCRdb called clonotypes with MiXCR, one entry per CDR3 protein. The sample shows roughly 500,000 distinct CDR3 sequences, roughly 19% of them seen only once. The rearrangement links TRBV4-2 to TRBJ2-2; no clear D gene. The source is a man aged 25 to 40 who received the YFV17D yellow fever vaccine. The sequencing here drew on PBMCs, taken 15 days after the yellow fever booster vaccination. The CDR3 DNA sequence: TGTGCCAGCAGCCAAGAACTCTTAAACACCGGGGAGCTGTTTTTT. This codes for CASSQELLNTGELFF.